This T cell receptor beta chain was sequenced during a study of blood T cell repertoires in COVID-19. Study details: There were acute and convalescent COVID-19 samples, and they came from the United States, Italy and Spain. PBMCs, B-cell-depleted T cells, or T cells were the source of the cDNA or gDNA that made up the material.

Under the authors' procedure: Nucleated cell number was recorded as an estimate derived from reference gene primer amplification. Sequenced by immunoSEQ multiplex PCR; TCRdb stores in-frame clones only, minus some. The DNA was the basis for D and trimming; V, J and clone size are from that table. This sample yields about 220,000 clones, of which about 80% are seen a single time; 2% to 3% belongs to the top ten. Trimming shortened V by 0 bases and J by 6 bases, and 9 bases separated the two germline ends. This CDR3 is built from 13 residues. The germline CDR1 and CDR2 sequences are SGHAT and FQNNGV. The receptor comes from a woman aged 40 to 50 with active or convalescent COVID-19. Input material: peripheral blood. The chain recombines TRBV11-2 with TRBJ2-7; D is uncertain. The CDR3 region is CASSLETALEQYF. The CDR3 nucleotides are TGTGCCAGCAGCTTAGAAACTGCTCTCGAGCAGTACTTC.